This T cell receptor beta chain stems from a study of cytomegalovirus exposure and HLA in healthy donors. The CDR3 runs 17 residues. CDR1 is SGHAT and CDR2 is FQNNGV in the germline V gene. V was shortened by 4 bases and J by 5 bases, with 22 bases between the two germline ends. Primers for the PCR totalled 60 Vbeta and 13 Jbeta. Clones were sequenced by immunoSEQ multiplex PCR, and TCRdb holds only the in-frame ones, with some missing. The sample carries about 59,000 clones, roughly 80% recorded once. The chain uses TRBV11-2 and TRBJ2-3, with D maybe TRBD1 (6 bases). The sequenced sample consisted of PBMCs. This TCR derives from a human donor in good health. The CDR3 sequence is CASSSAPSRPGVDTQYF. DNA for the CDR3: TGTGCCAGCAGCTCGGCACCCAGTCGTCCAGGGGTAGATACGCAGTATTTT.